This T cell receptor (beta chain) originates from a study of control samples from healthy donors and cancer patients. Germline V gene lookup returns CDR1 LGHNT and CDR2 FRNRAP. Trimming took 3 bases from V and 3 from J; bases not matched to a gene: 9. This CDR3 has 16 residues. The repertoire was sequenced with immunoSEQ multiplex PCR; TCRdb's copy has only in-frame clones and lacks some. The table includes under 95,000 clones, approximately 84% detected once. Sequenced input: blood. This receptor was identified in a man between 50 and 59 years old in good health. The chain links TRBV12-5 to TRBJ2-3; 7 bases agree with TRBD1. CDR3 DNA sequence: TGTGCTAGTGGTTTTGATACAGGGGAGATTACAGATACGCAGTATTTT. Its translation is CASGFDTGEITDTQYF.